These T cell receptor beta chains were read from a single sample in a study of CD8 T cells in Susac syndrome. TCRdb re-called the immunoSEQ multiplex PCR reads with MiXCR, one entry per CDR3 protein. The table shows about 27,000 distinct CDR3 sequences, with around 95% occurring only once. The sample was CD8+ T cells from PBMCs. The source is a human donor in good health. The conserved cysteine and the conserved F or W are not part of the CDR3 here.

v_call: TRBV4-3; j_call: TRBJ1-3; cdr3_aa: ASSQDLGGSGNTIY
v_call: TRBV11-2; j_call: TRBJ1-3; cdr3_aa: ASSSRQGAGNTIY
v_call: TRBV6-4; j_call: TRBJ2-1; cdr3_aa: ASSDSGHNEQF
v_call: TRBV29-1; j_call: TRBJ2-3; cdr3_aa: SVEGGLGSDTQY
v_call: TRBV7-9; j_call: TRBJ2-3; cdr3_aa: ASSIPQRGGADTQY
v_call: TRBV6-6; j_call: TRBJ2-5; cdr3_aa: ASSYRESWAQY
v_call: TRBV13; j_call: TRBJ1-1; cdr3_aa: ASSLVGMNTEAF
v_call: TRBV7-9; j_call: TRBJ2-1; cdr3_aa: ASSWGGGMNEQF
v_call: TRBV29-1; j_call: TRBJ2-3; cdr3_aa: SVVMGGSPDTQY
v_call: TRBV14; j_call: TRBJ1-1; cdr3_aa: ASSQDEGFDTEAF
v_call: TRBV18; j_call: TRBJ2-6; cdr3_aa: ASSPQPSGANVLT
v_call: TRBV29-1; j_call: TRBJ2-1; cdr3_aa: SGGRTGSYNEQF
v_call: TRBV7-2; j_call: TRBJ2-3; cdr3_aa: ASSLAGGGDTQY